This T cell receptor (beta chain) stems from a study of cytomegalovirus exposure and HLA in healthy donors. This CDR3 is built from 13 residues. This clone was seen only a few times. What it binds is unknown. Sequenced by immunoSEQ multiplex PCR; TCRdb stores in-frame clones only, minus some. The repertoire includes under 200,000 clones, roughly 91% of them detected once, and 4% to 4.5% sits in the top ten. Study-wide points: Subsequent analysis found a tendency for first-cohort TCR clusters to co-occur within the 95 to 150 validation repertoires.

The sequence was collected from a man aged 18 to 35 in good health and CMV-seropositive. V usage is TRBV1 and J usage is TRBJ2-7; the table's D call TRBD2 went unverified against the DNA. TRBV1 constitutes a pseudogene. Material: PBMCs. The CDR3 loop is CTSSQKLVPEQYF. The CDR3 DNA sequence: TGCACCAGCAGCCAAAAACTAGTCCCCGAGCAGTACTTC.